The 27 T cell receptor beta chains presented below share a single source sample, sequenced in a study of blood T cell repertoires in COVID-19. Assay: immunoSEQ multiplex PCR; the TCRdb copy retains only in-frame clones and omits some. The sample carries under 150,000 clones, approximately 84% recorded once. Sequencing used PBMCs or T cells enriched from blood (not recorded which). Receptors originate from a middle-aged man in a cohort exposed to, infected with or recovered from COVID-19 (not recorded which).

The count of this clone is one. The chain recombines TRBV6-5 with TRBJ1-1; 8 bases are shared with TRBD1. The V segment lost 6 bases and the J segment 5 bases; nucleotides outside the gene matches: 8. Germline CDR1 is MNHEY and CDR2 is SVGAGI. The CDR3 spans 14 residues. In nucleotides, the CDR3 is TGTGCCAGCAGCCGCAGGGGGCTTACTACTGAAGCTTTCTTT. Its protein product is CASSRRGLTTEAFF.

This clone was seen just once. The V and J genes are TRBV27 and TRBJ2-5, with 10 bases identical to TRBD2. This CDR3 has 16 amino acids. CDR1 and CDR2 from the germline V gene are MNHEY and SMNVEV (reference sequence). V lost 4 bases to trimming and J lost 5 bases; unmatched junction nucleotides: 10. Here the CDR3 DNA reads TGTGCCAGCAGTTCTAGCGGGAGTTCGGGTCCGGAGACCCAGTACTTC. The encoded protein is CASSSSGSSGPETQYF.

This clone was seen just once. The chain joins TRBV5-8 to TRBJ1-5, with D tentatively TRBD1 (6 bases). This CDR3 region has 14 residues. V was shortened by 4 bases and J by 3 bases, with 11 bases between the two germline ends. Per germline, CDR1 SGHTS and CDR2 YDEGEE. For the CDR3, the DNA is TGTGCCAGCAGCGGAGACAGGTCCAATCAGCCCCAGCATTTT. It yields the protein CASSGDRSNQPQHF.

This chain uses TRBV7-9 with TRBJ2-5; 11 bases fit TRBD2. This CDR3 spans 17 amino acids. V lost 4 bases, J lost 0 bases, and 7 bases stayed unmatched. Germline CDR1 is SEHNR and CDR2 is FQNEAQ (reference sequence). CDR3 sequence: CASSSTTSGVYQETQYF. In nucleotides, the CDR3 is TGTGCCAGCAGCTCGACGACTAGCGGGGTGTACCAAGAGACCCAGTACTTC. The whole variable domain, remainder taken from reference TRBV7-9 and TRBJ2-5, is DTGVSQNPRHKITKRGQNVTFRCDPISEHNRLYWYRQTLGQGPEFLTYFQNEAQLEKSRLLSDRFSAERPKGSFSTLEIQRTEQGDSAMYLCASSSTTSGVYQETQYFGPGTRLLVL.

This clone appeared a few times. The gene calls are TRBV6-6 and TRBJ1-5; D might be TRBD1 (5 bases). The V end lost 7 bases, the J end lost 8 bases, and 18 bases lay between the germline ends. This CDR3 has 14 residues. The germline V gene has CDR1 MNHNY and CDR2 SVGAGI (reference sequence). CDR3 in amino acids: CASINGGLGKPQHF. For the CDR3, the DNA is TGTGCCAGCATTAACGGGGGTTTGGGTAAGCCCCAGCATTTT.

The chain uses TRBV5-6 and TRBJ2-2; perhaps TRBD2 as D (6 bases). This CDR3 comprises 15 residues. Germline CDR1 and CDR2: SGHDT and YYEEEE. Trimming took 5 bases from V and 1 from J, leaving 12 bases between them. The CDR3 is CASSLGGLNTGELFF. DNA of the CDR3: TGTGCCAGCAGTCTGGGGGGTTTGAACACCGGGGAGCTGTTTTTT.

The J gene is TRBJ1-2, the V gene TRBV5-1, with 7 bases aligning to TRBD1. The CDR3 is 14 residues long. V was clipped by 4 bases and J by 2 bases; unmatched bases: 5. Germline assignment: CDR1 SGHRS and CDR2 YFSETQ. CDR3 sequence: CASSVQTGNYGYTF. CDR3 DNA: TGCGCCAGCAGCGTACAGACAGGGAACTATGGCTACACCTTC.

This clone was recorded once. The rearrangement links TRBV3-1 (or the pseudogene TRBV3-2) to TRBJ2-3, with D perhaps TRBD2 (5 bases). Trimming shortened V by 1 base and J by 4 bases, and 12 bases separated the two germline ends. The CDR3 covers 15 residues. Looked up from germline, CDR1 is LGHDT and CDR2 is YNNKEL (reference sequence). In DNA, the CDR3 is TGTGCCAGCAGCCAAGGATTCGGGATCCCAGATACGCAGTATTTT. Residues: CASSQGFGIPDTQYF.

V is TRBV28 and J is TRBJ1-2; 7 positions match TRBD1. Unmatched junction bases numbered 16, after V lost 4 bases and J lost 8 bases. Germline loops: CDR1 MDHEN, CDR2 SYDVKM. CDR3 length equals 16 residues. The CDR3 loop reads CASSSLGTGASDGYTF. DNA for the CDR3: TGTGCCAGCAGTTCCCTGGGCACAGGGGCGTCGGACGGCTACACCTTC.

The CDR3 region has the DNA TGTGCCAGCAGCGGAGCGGGCGGGGTCCAAGAGACCCAGTACTTC. It translates to CASSGAGGVQETQYF. The V call is TRBV9, the J call TRBJ2-5; D is perhaps TRBD2 (6 bases). The CDR3 has 15 residues. Trimming removed 3 bases from V and 1 base from J, with 13 bases in between. Germline CDR1 is SGDLS and CDR2 is YYNGEE.

This chain uses TRBV30 with TRBJ1-6, with 7 nucleotides matching TRBD1. CDR1 is GTSNPN, CDR2 SVGIG, per germline (reference sequence). The CDR3 covers 14 residues. Losses at the gene ends were 6 bases for V and 8 bases for J; bases not matched to a gene: 10. DNA for the CDR3: TGTGCCTGCTCACAAGGGGGCCGGCATTCACCCCTCCACTTT. Translated: CACSQGGRHSPLHF. The full variable domain, with the rest looked up from reference TRBV30 and TRBJ1-6, is SQTIHQWPATLVQPVGSPLSLECTVEGTSNPNLYWYRQAAGRGLQLLFYSVGIGQISSEVPQNLSASRPQDRQFILSSKKLLLSDSGFYLCACSQGGRHSPLHFGNGTRLTVT.

V and J are TRBV6-2 or TRBV6-3 and TRBJ2-7, with D tentatively TRBD2 (6 bases). The V end lost 3 bases, the J end lost 4 bases, and 10 bases lay between the germline ends. The CDR3 contains 13 residues. Germline lookup yields CDR1 MNHEY and CDR2 SVGEGT. The CDR3 DNA follows: TGTGCCAGCAGTTATGGGAGGCCGTACGAGCAGTACTTC. The encoded protein is CASSYGRPYEQYF.

The J gene is TRBJ2-3, the V gene TRBV24-1; D is uncertain. The CDR3 is 12 residues long. Germline V CDR1 and CDR2: KGHDR, SFDVKD. V dropped 3 bases and J dropped 5 bases, with 5 bases sitting between them. The CDR3 DNA reads as TGTGCCACCAGTGATCCGGGAGATACGCAGTATTTT. It codes for CATSDPGDTQYF.

The chain links TRBV7-6 to TRBJ2-2; 9 bases are shared with TRBD1. The CDR3 runs 17 residues. CDR1 and CDR2 from the germline V gene are SGHVS and FNYEAQ. Trimming cost V 1 base and J 3 bases; bases outside gene matches: 6. CDR3 coding DNA: TGTGCCAGCAGCTTAGAGGGGGACAGGGACGACACCGGGGAGCTGTTTTTT. This encodes CASSLEGDRDDTGELFF.

This sequence joins TRBV28 and TRBJ1-1; no clear D gene. The germline CDR1 and CDR2 sequences are MDHEN and SYDVKM. The CDR3 spans 12 residues. Trimming shortened V by 2 bases and J by 11 bases, and 12 bases separated the two germline ends. The CDR3 protein is CASSLLRTRAFF. CDR3 nucleotides: TGTGCCAGCAGTTTACTCCGAACTCGGGCTTTCTTT.

V and J are TRBV24-1 and TRBJ2-5, with a possible D match to TRBD2 (6 bases). Germline V lookup: CDR1 KGHDR, CDR2 SFDVKD. This CDR3 comprises 16 residues. V was clipped by 1 base and J by 4 bases, with 15 bases between them. The CDR3 loop is CATSDLSTRGGETQYF. In DNA form, the CDR3 reads TGTGCCACCAGTGATTTAAGTACGAGGGGAGGAGAGACCCAGTACTTC.

V usage is TRBV19 and J usage is TRBJ1-4; D gene ambiguous. Looked up from germline, CDR1 is LNHDA and CDR2 is SQIVND (reference sequence). The CDR3 extends over 15 amino acids. Trimming stripped 1 base from V and 7 bases from J, with 13 bases between. For the CDR3, the DNA is TGTGCCAGTAGTATAGCGGGGAGAGGCGGTGAAAAACTGTTTTTT. Amino acid sequence: CASSIAGRGGEKLFF.

The chain uses TRBV2 and TRBJ2-5, with a tentative D call TRBD1 (5 bases). CDR1 and CDR2 (germline): SNHLY, FYNNEI. This CDR3 comprises 12 residues. Trimming shortened V by 6 bases and J by 4 bases, and 9 bases separated the two germline ends. CDR3 nucleotide sequence: TGTGCCAGCAGCAGGGATCGAGAGACCCAGTACTTC. This codes for CASSRDRETQYF.

The chain employs TRBV7-9 and TRBJ1-3; 7 nucleotides agree with TRBD1. CDR1 and CDR2 from the germline V gene are SEHNR and FQNEAQ (reference sequence). The CDR3 loop spans 15 amino acids. Trimming at V came to 5 bases and at J to 0 bases, leaving 4 bases not matched to a gene. CDR3 DNA sequence: TGTGCCAGCAGCCCACAGGGGTTCTCTGGAAACACCATATATTTT. Translating gives CASSPQGFSGNTIYF.

J is TRBJ2-2 and V is TRBV6-2 or TRBV6-3, with 10 nucleotides matching TRBD1. V lost 5 bases, J lost 5 bases, and 8 bases stayed unmatched. This CDR3 has 16 residues. Germline CDR1 reads MNHEY; CDR2 reads SVGEGT. In nucleotides, the CDR3 is TGTGCCAGCAGTCATCGGACAGGGGGGAAGACCGGGGAGCTGTTTTTT. Encoded protein: CASSHRTGGKTGELFF.

CDR3: CASSLTKIRSTDTQYF. The CDR3 DNA follows: TGTGCCAGCAGCTTAACAAAAATCCGAAGCACAGATACGCAGTATTTT. The chain is built from TRBV5-4 and TRBJ2-3; D gene uncertain. The V gene lost 2 bases and the J gene lost 0 bases, with 13 bases spanning the gap. Germline V gene lookup returns CDR1 SGHNT and CDR2 YYREEE (reference sequence). CDR3 size: 16 residues. Variable domain in full (rest from reference TRBV5-4 and TRBJ2-3): ETGVTQSPTHLIKTRGQQVTLRCSSQSGHNTVSWYQQALGQGPQFIFQYYREEENGRGNFPPRFSGLQFPNYSSELNVNALELDDSALYLCASSLTKIRSTDTQYFGPGTRLTVL.

The chain couples TRBV19 to TRBJ1-5, with 7 nucleotides matching TRBD1. The V gene end was trimmed by 1 base and the J gene end by 5 bases; junction bases not matched to a gene: 2. This CDR3 region has 14 residues. Germline V gene sequence: CDR1 LNHDA, CDR2 SQIVND (reference sequence). The CDR3 coding sequence is TGTGCCAGTAGTATAGGTACAGGGGATCAGCCCCAGCATTTT. Translated: CASSIGTGDQPQHF.

CDR3 amino acids: CASSHQGLAGGHNEQFF. The CDR3 nucleotides read TGTGCCAGCAGCCACCAGGGACTAGCGGGAGGTCACAATGAGCAGTTCTTC. This rearrangement joins TRBV3-1 (or the pseudogene TRBV3-2) to TRBJ2-1; 15 bases are a match to TRBD2. The germline V gene encodes CDR1 LGHDT and CDR2 YNNKEL (reference sequence). Trimming removed 3 bases from V and 5 bases from J; junction bases left unmatched: 5. The length of the CDR3 is 17 residues.

V usage is TRBV29-1 and J usage is TRBJ2-3, with D possibly TRBD2 on 6 matching bases. The CDR3 spans 14 residues. Trimming left V 4 bases short and J 4 bases short, with 15 bases between. Germline V CDR1 and CDR2: SQVTM, ANQGSEA. The CDR3, as DNA: TGCAGCGTTGCGCGCGGGGTTCCTTCAGATACGCAGTATTTT. Amino acid sequence: CSVARGVPSDTQYF.

The genes are TRBV6-2 or TRBV6-3 and TRBJ2-5; a possible D gene is TRBD2 (6 bases). Germline V CDR1 and CDR2: MNHEY, SVGEGT. CDR3 length equals 15 residues. The germline V and J ends were trimmed by 5 bases and 3 bases, with 16 bases remaining between them. The CDR3 nucleotides are TGTGCCAGCAGTCCAATCGCGGGGTTTAAAGAGACCCAGTACTTC. It yields the protein CASSPIAGFKETQYF.

This clone was picked up a small number of times. The chain employs TRBV11-2 and TRBJ1-2; TRBD1 aligns across 7 bases. The CDR3 totals 14 residues. The germline V gene has CDR1 SGHAT and CDR2 FQNNGV. Trimming removed 3 bases from V and 6 bases from J; junction bases left unmatched: 7. The CDR3: CASSFLAGTDGYTF. CDR3 DNA: TGTGCCAGCAGCTTCCTTGCCGGGACAGATGGCTACACCTTC.

In its sample, this clone was seen once. The J gene is TRBJ1-4, the V gene TRBV25-1; 12 bases align to TRBD1. CDR1 MGHDK and CDR2 SYGVNS come from the germline V gene. This CDR3 is 18 amino acids long. The V and J ends lost 4 bases and 2 bases, in that order; junction bases with no gene match: 8. CDR3 sequence reads: CASSAGTGGPLTNEKLFF. The CDR3 DNA follows: TGTGCCAGCAGTGCTGGGACAGGGGGCCCTCTCACTAATGAAAAACTGTTTTTT.